These 17 T cell receptor beta chains were all obtained from the same sample, sequenced in a study of blood T cell repertoires in COVID-19. This table comes from immunoSEQ multiplex PCR, and its TCRdb copy is limited to in-frame clones, with some not included. The sample shows 250,000 to 350,000 clones, 70% to 85% of them seen only once. The sequenced material came from peripheral blood. Receptor source: a human donor with COVID-19, enrolled during active disease. The donor label of this sample is uncertain.

The rearrangement links TRBV27 to TRBJ1-2; D is possibly TRBD1 (5 bases). V shed 7 bases and J shed 6 bases, with 21 bases lying between them. CDR1 is MNHEY, CDR2 SMNVEV, per germline (reference sequence). This CDR3 region has 15 residues. This CDR3 is CASTPGGGGRDGYTF. CDR3 in DNA: TGTGCCAGCACCCCTGGCGGGGGAGGGCGGGATGGCTACACCTTC.

The genes are TRBV6-5 and TRBJ1-1; D possibly corresponds to TRBD1 (5 bases). V was shortened by 5 bases and J by 0 bases, with 13 bases between the two germline ends. Germline V lookup: CDR1 MNHEY, CDR2 SVGAGI. The length of the CDR3 is 15 residues. The CDR3: CASSKQANMNTEAFF. The DNA of the CDR3 is TGTGCCAGCAGTAAACAGGCTAACATGAACACTGAAGCTTTCTTT.

The chain has TRBV6-4 and TRBJ2-1, with 12 bases identical to TRBD2. The CDR3 sequence is 15 residues long. The germline CDR1 and CDR2 sequences are MRHNA and SNTAGT. V lost 4 bases, J lost 7 bases, and 5 bases stayed unmatched. The CDR3 DNA reads TGTGCCAGCAGTGGACTAGCGGGAGAGAATAATGAGCAGTTCTTC. Residues: CASSGLAGENNEQFF.

The chain is built from TRBV6-5 and TRBJ2-3, with 10 bases lining up with TRBD1. CDR1 is MNHEY, CDR2 SVGAGI, per germline. Unmatched junction bases numbered 8, after V lost 6 bases and J lost 5 bases. CDR3 length: 15 amino acids. DNA for the CDR3: TGTGCCAGCAGGAGAGACAGGGGGCATGGAGATACGCAGTATTTT. This gives the protein CASRRDRGHGDTQYF.

The chain employs TRBV7-9 and TRBJ1-1; possibly TRBD1 for D (5 bases). This CDR3 has 13 amino acids. V dropped 3 bases and J dropped 5 bases, with 10 bases sitting between them. The V gene's germline CDR1 is SEHNR and CDR2 FQNEAQ (reference sequence). The CDR3 spells CASSLGQVTEAFF. CDR3 in DNA: TGTGCCAGCAGCTTGGGGCAGGTGACTGAAGCTTTCTTT. The whole variable domain, filled in from reference TRBV7-9 and TRBJ1-1, reads DTGVSQNPRHKITKRGQNVTFRCDPISEHNRLYWYRQTLGQGPEFLTYFQNEAQLEKSRLLSDRFSAERPKGSFSTLEIQRTEQGDSAMYLCASSLGQVTEAFFGQGTRLTVV.

The CDR3 here is CASSQILTRTNEQFF. CDR3 sequence (DNA): TGCGCCAGCAGCCAGATCCTAACTAGAACCAATGAGCAGTTCTTC. J is TRBJ2-1 and V is TRBV4-1; tentatively, D is TRBD2 (5 bases). The CDR3 has 15 amino acids. V gave up 3 bases and J gave up 6 bases, with 15 bases separating them. In germline, CDR1 is MGHRA, CDR2 YSYEKL.

This rearrangement joins TRBV10-1 to TRBJ2-1; D ambiguous. V lost 0 bases to trimming and J lost 5 bases, with 11 bases between them. Germline assignment: CDR1 WNHNN and CDR2 SYGVQD (reference sequence). This CDR3 has 15 residues. The CDR3 DNA reads as TGCGCCAGCAGTGAGTCCGGAGTTACCGACAATGAGCAGTTCTTC. It codes for CASSESGVTDNEQFF.

The chain recombines TRBV5-6 with TRBJ2-2; no definite D call. V lost 0 bases to trimming and J lost 1 base, with 10 bases between them. CDR1 SGHDT and CDR2 YYEEEE come from the germline V gene. This CDR3 comprises 16 residues. This CDR3 is CASSLALLLNTGELFF. As DNA, the CDR3 is TGTGCCAGCAGCTTGGCTCTACTCTTGAACACCGGGGAGCTGTTTTTT.

V usage is TRBV3-1 (or the pseudogene TRBV3-2) and J usage is TRBJ2-1; weak D call: TRBD1 (5 bases). This CDR3 is built from 12 residues. Germline CDR1 LGHDT, CDR2 YNNKEL (reference sequence). V was pared by 6 bases and J by 6 bases, with 9 bases between. CDR3 residues: CASSLTGNEQFF. The CDR3 nucleotides are TGTGCCAGCAGTCTAACAGGCAATGAGCAGTTCTTC.

This chain connects TRBV7-2 to TRBJ2-1; TRBD1 matches at 8 bases. V was pared by 8 bases and J by 3 bases, with 6 bases of the junction left unmatched. CDR3 size: 14 residues. Germline V gene data show CDR1 as SGHTA and CDR2 as FQGNSA. The CDR3 sequence: CASGPGTGYNEQFF. For the CDR3, the DNA is TGTGCCAGCGGACCCGGGACAGGCTACAATGAGCAGTTCTTC. Supplemented by reference TRBV7-2 and TRBJ2-1, the full variable domain reads GAGVSQSPSNKVTEKGKDVELRCDPISGHTALYWYRQSLGQGLEFLIYFQGNSAPDKSGLPSDRFSAERTGGSVSTLTIQRTQQEDSAVYLCASGPGTGYNEQFFGPGTRLTVL.

The V gene is TRBV6-2 or TRBV6-3, the J gene TRBJ2-1; perhaps TRBD1 as D (5 bases). Germline V gives CDR1 MNHEY, CDR2 SVGEGT. This CDR3 is built from 15 residues. Trimming took 6 bases from V and 5 from J, leaving 17 bases between them. CDR3 sequence (DNA): TGTGCCAGCAGCAAAGGGGAATGGAAAGACAATGAGCAGTTCTTC. This codes for CASSKGEWKDNEQFF.

Note on this clone: The identical CDR3 is also encoded by other nucleotide sequences in the sample. The rearrangement uses TRBV19 and TRBJ1-1; D call uncertain. The germline CDR1 and CDR2 sequences are LNHDA and SQIVND (reference sequence). The CDR3 contains 13 residues. Trimming stripped 3 bases from V and 1 base from J, with 6 bases between. The chain's CDR3 is CASSINGNTEAFF. Written as DNA, the CDR3 is TGTGCCAGTAGTATCAACGGGAACACTGAAGCTTTCTTT.

The rearrangement joins TRBV2 to TRBJ2-5; D is possibly TRBD1 (5 bases). Trimming cost V 4 bases and J 0 bases, with 9 bases left between them. CDR3 length equals 14 residues. Germline-derived CDR1 and CDR2 are SNHLY and FYNNEI. CDR3 DNA sequence: TGTGCCAGCAGTGGATCAGGGTACCAAGAGACCCAGTACTTC. It encodes CASSGSGYQETQYF.

The chain combines TRBV15 with TRBJ2-3; D is possibly TRBD1 (5 bases). Germline-derived CDR1 and CDR2 are LNHNV and YYDKDF (reference sequence). V gave up 5 bases and J gave up 0 bases, with 9 bases separating them. The CDR3 runs to 14 residues. The DNA of the CDR3 is TGTGCCACCAGCTTAGCAGGGAGCACAGATACGCAGTATTTT. Its translation is CATSLAGSTDTQYF.

In this sample, this clone turned up once. The chain combines TRBV10-3 with TRBJ1-5; possibly TRBD1 for D (5 bases). The germline V and J ends were trimmed by 11 bases and 3 bases, with 14 bases remaining between them. From germline, CDR1 is ENHRY and CDR2 SYGVKD. The CDR3 has 13 amino acids. The CDR3 nucleotides read TGTGCCGGGCAGGGTGGTGCCAATCAGCCCCAGCATTTT. Translating gives CAGQGGANQPQHF.

The chain is built from TRBV28 and TRBJ1-5, with a weak D call TRBD1 (6 bases). This CDR3 comprises 15 residues. The germline V and J ends were trimmed by 3 bases and 2 bases, with 11 bases remaining between them. In germline, CDR1 is MDHEN, CDR2 SYDVKM. CDR3 DNA sequence: TGTGCCAGCAGTTTGGGCCGACAGGGCAATCAGCCCCAGCATTTT. This translates into CASSLGRQGNQPQHF.

The V gene is TRBV28, the J gene TRBJ1-4; D not resolved. The V gene's germline CDR1 is MDHEN and CDR2 SYDVKM. The CDR3 is made up of 15 amino acids. Trimming stripped 5 bases from V and 3 bases from J, with 13 bases between. CDR3 nucleotides: TGTGCCAGCAGTAATAAAGACGCGGCTAATGAAAAACTGTTTTTT. It translates to CASSNKDAANEKLFF.